The clone carrying this TCR beta chain was detected only a few times. This specimen belongs to a study of blood T cell repertoires in COVID-19. Study background: The cDNA or gDNA used as material had been derived from T cells, B-cell-depleted T cells, or PBMCs.

V lost 4 bases and J lost 4; bases outside the gene matches: 3. CDR3 length: 14 amino acids. The germline CDR1 and CDR2 sequences are SGHAT and FQNNGV. This study enrolled people aged 18 to 89 from about two dozen US geographic areas. What the recovered Cohort 3 donors had was two negative PCRs, clearance, or symptom resolution. Sequenced by immunoSEQ multiplex PCR; TCRdb stores in-frame clones only, minus some. This repertoire shows about 310,000 clones, 75% to 90% found once; its top ten account for about 9.5%. The sequencing input was PBMCs or T cells enriched from blood (not recorded which). This chain connects TRBV11-2 to TRBJ1-1; 10 nucleotides match TRBD1. This receptor was identified in a woman between 35 and 50 years old who had recovered from COVID-19. The chain's CDR3 is CASSYWTGGTEAFF. CDR3 bases: TGTGCCAGCAGCTACTGGACAGGGGGCACTGAAGCTTTCTTT.